Presented here are 14 T cell receptor beta chains from one specimen sequenced in a study of blood T cells in healthy people across ages. Sample-barcoded 5' priming and a J-beta primer mix drove a second PCR of roughly 6 to 12 cycles. TCRdb analysed the 5' RACE reads with MiXCR anew, one entry per CDR3 protein. This table has some 550,000 distinct CDR3 sequences, roughly 43% appearing once. The sequenced material came from blood. The receptor set was obtained from a man at least 80 years old in good health.

This clonotype was seen a handful of times. V usage is TRBV20-1 and J usage is TRBJ2-4; D is unresolved. Germline V gene lookup returns CDR1 DFQATT and CDR2 SNEGSKA (reference sequence). CDR3 length equals 12 residues. Trimming removed 3 bases from V and 13 bases from J, with 16 bases in between. CDR3 sequence reads: CSASDRLFGQYF. The CDR3 region has the DNA TGCAGTGCTAGCGATCGACTTTTCGGGCAGTACTTC.

This clonotype was observed a handful of times. The chain links TRBV6-2 or TRBV6-3 to TRBJ2-1, with D tentatively TRBD2 (6 bases). The CDR3 extends over 12 amino acids. Germline-derived CDR1 and CDR2 are MNHEY and SVGEGT. V lost 5 bases, J lost 8 bases, and 10 bases lay in between. DNA for the CDR3: TGTGCCAGCAGTGTTACTAGCTATGAGCAGTTCTTC. Translation: CASSVTSYEQFF.

The V call is TRBV7-2, the J call TRBJ1-5, with D uncertain. Trimming shortened V by 3 bases and J by 4 bases, and 16 bases separated the two germline ends. Germline-derived CDR1 and CDR2 are SGHTA and FQGNSA. CDR3 size: 16 residues. The CDR3 sequence is CASSLGLGRSNQPQHF. DNA of the CDR3: TGTGCCAGCAGCTTGGGTCTCGGGAGAAGTAATCAGCCCCAGCATTTT.

The genes are TRBV7-8 and TRBJ2-4; D may correspond to TRBD1 or TRBD2 (5 bases each). With 0 bases removed from V and 0 bases from J, the gap between germline ends came to 6 bases. The germline V gene encodes CDR1 SGHVS and CDR2 FQNEAQ. This CDR3 has 15 amino acids. CDR3 sequence: CASSLAGVAKNIQYF. CDR3 coding DNA: TGTGCCAGCAGCTTAGCGGGGGTAGCCAAAAACATTCAGTACTTC.

The chain joins TRBV3-1 to TRBJ1-3, with D unclear. With 4 bases removed from V and 0 bases from J, the gap between germline ends came to 10 bases. Germline CDR1 and CDR2: LGHDT and YNNKEL (reference sequence). This CDR3 comprises 15 residues. For the CDR3, the DNA is TGTGCCAGCAGCCCAGACGGAAGCTCTGGAAACACCATATATTTT. Its protein is CASSPDGSSGNTIYF. The whole variable domain, remainder taken from reference TRBV3-1 and TRBJ1-3, is DTAVSQTPKYLVTQMGNDKSIKCEQNLGHDTMYWYKQDSKKFLKIMFSYNNKELIINETVPNRFSPKSPDKAHLNLHINSLELGDSAVYFCASSPDGSSGNTIYFGEGSWLTVV.

The V gene is TRBV4-1, the J gene TRBJ2-2; TRBD1 agrees at 7 bases. Germline V gene sequence: CDR1 MGHRA, CDR2 YSYEKL. Trimming cost V 3 bases and J 0 bases; bases outside gene matches: 4. There are 16 residues in the CDR3. CDR3 loop: CASSHIQGTNTGELFF. As DNA, the CDR3 is TGCGCCAGCAGCCATATACAGGGGACGAACACCGGGGAGCTGTTTTTT.

The rearrangement uses TRBV10-3 and TRBJ2-7, with 8 bases matching TRBD2. V trimming: 7 bases; J trimming: 7 bases; junction bases outside the gene matches: 15. This CDR3 contains 15 residues. Germline lookup yields CDR1 ENHRY and CDR2 SYGVKD. CDR3 nucleotides: TGTGCCATCACTGAACCGGGACTAGGGGTAAATGAGCAGTACTTC. As protein: CAITEPGLGVNEQYF.

The rearrangement links TRBV29-1 to TRBJ2-7; D is undetermined. The CDR3 contains 13 residues. V lost 7 bases and J lost 0, with 13 bases in between. CDR1 and CDR2 from the germline V gene are SQVTM and ANQGSEA. The CDR3 coding sequence is TGCAGCGGCCGGAACACTGACTCCTACGAGCAGTACTTC. It translates to CSGRNTDSYEQYF.

The table lists this clonotype with many counts. The chain couples TRBV9 to TRBJ2-7; tentatively, D is TRBD1 (6 bases). CDR1 is SGDLS, CDR2 YYNGEE, per germline. V was cut by 7 bases and J by 2 bases, with 16 bases left in between. This CDR3 has 14 amino acids. Here the CDR3 reads CASSQGGGPYEQYF. Written as DNA, the CDR3 is TGTGCCAGCTCCCAGGGTGGGGGCCCCTACGAGCAGTACTTC.

In its sample, this clonotype was seen a few times. The rearrangement uses TRBV29-1 and TRBJ2-1; TRBD2 matches at 14 bases. The CDR3 contains 14 residues. V dropped 3 bases and J dropped 5; count of bases not matched to a gene: 0. Germline V gene lookup returns CDR1 SQVTM and CDR2 ANQGSEA. For the CDR3, the DNA is TGCAGCGTTGAGGGACTAGCGGGAGACAATGAGCAGTTCTTC. This codes for CSVEGLAGDNEQFF.

Turning to this clonotype: At one end, the junction sequence differs from germline, possibly due to a read error. V and J are TRBV25-1 and TRBJ1-6; TRBD1 might be the D (5 bases). The CDR3 sequence is 15 residues long. Germline V gene lookup returns CDR1 MGHDK and CDR2 SYGVNS. CDR3 amino acids: CVSSLHRDGYSPLHF. For the CDR3, the DNA is TGTGTCAGCAGTCTACACCGGGACGGCTATTCACCCCTCCACTTT.

This rearrangement joins TRBV29-1 to TRBJ2-2, with 8 bases fitting TRBD1. The junction had 5 bases not matched to a gene; V was cut back by 7 bases and J by 1 base. This CDR3 comprises 14 residues. In germline, CDR1 is SQVTM, CDR2 ANQGSEA. DNA for the CDR3: TGCAGCGCCCGACAGGGGATGAACACCGGGGAGCTGTTTTTT. Its protein product is CSARQGMNTGELFF.

This chain uses TRBV9 with TRBJ1-1, with 8 bases matching TRBD1. CDR3 length: 14 residues. Germline CDR1 reads SGDLS; CDR2 reads YYNGEE. Trimming took 4 bases from V and 3 from J; bases not matched to a gene: 5. The CDR3 DNA reads TGTGCCAGCAGCCCGACAGGGGCTGACACTGAAGCTTTCTTT. Translating gives CASSPTGADTEAFF.

This clonotype was recorded many times. This chain links TRBV7-9 with TRBJ2-5; D may be TRBD2 (6 bases). CDR3 length: 14 residues. Germline values: CDR1 SEHNR, CDR2 FQNEAQ (reference sequence). V was trimmed by 3 bases and J by 5 bases, leaving 13 bases between them. DNA of the CDR3: TGTGCCAGCAGCTTCTGGGAGGCCGAGGAGACCCAGTACTTC. Residues: CASSFWEAEETQYF. Complete variable domain (other parts from reference TRBV7-9 and TRBJ2-5): DTGVSQNPRHKITKRGQNVTFRCDPISEHNRLYWYRQTLGQGPEFLTYFQNEAQLEKSRLLSDRFSAERPKGSFSTLEIQRTEQGDSAMYLCASSFWEAEETQYFGPGTRLLVL.